The source of this T cell receptor (beta chain) is a study of Ad26.COV2.S vaccination and SARS-CoV-2 variants. Profiling relied on immunoSEQ multiplex PCR, and the TCRdb table lists in-frame clones only, not all of them. This table has approximately 500,000 clones, approximately 88% appearing once. The treatment is: about 20 received Ad26.COV2.S at low or high dose, single or two shots; several received placebo; per-sample allocation not given. The samples were gathered on day 63 after the first injection of vaccine or placebo. This clone appeared a single time. Its antigen is undetermined. Study results and caveats: The study found higher spike-specific TCR breadth in vaccine than placebo recipients.

Germline V lookup: CDR1 KGHSH, CDR2 LQKENI. The ends were cut back, 2 bases at V and 9 bases at J, with 11 bases in the middle. CDR3 length: 13 amino acids. The receptor's source is a person between 18 and 59 years old who received the Ad26.COV2.S COVID-19 vaccine or a placebo. This specimen was peripheral blood, taken in a trial of Ad26.COV2.S vaccine versus placebo. The V call is TRBV18, the J call TRBJ2-1, with no clear D. The CDR3 DNA sequence: TGTGCCAGCTCACCATCCCTCGTGGGTGAGCAGTTCTTC. This codes for CASSPSLVGEQFF.